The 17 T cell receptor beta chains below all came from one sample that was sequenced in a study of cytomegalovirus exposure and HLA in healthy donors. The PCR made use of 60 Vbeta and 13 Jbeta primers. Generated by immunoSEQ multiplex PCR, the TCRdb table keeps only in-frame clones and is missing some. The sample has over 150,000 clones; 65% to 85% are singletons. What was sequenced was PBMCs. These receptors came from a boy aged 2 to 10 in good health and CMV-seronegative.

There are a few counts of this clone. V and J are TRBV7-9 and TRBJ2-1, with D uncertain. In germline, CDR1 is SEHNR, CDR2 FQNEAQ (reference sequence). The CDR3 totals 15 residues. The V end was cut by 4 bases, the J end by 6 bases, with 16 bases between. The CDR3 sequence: CASSSARSDSNEQFF. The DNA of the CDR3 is TGTGCCAGCAGCTCCGCTAGATCAGATAGCAATGAGCAGTTCTTC.

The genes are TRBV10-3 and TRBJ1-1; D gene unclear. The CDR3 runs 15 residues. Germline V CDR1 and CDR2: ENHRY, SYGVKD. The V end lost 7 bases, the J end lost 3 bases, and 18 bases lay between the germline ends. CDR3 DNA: TGTGCCATCAAGTCCGGCGTGGAGGTGCACACTGAAGCTTTCTTT. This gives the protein CAIKSGVEVHTEAFF.

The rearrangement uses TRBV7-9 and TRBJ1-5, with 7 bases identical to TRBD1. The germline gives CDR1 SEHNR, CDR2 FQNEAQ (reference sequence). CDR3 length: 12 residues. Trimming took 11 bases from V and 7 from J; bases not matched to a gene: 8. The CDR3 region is CAVQTGVQPQHF. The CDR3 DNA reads TGTGCCGTCCAAACAGGGGTGCAGCCCCAGCATTTT. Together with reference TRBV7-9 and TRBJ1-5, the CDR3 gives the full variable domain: DTGVSQNPRHKITKRGQNVTFRCDPISEHNRLYWYRQTLGQGPEFLTYFQNEAQLEKSRLLSDRFSAERPKGSFSTLEIQRTEQGDSAMYLCAVQTGVQPQHFGDGTRLSIL.

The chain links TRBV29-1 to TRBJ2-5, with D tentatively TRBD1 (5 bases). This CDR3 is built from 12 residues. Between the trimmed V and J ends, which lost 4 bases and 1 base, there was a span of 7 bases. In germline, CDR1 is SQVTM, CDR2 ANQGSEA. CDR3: CSVADSQETQYF. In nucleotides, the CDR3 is TGCAGCGTTGCTGACAGCCAAGAGACCCAGTACTTC. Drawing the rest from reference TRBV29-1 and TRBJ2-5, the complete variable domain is SAVISQKPSRDICQRGTSLTIQCQVDSQVTMMFWYRQQPGQSLTLIATANQGSEATYESGFVIDKFPISRPNLTFSTLTVSNMSPEDSSIYLCSVADSQETQYFGPGTRLLVL.

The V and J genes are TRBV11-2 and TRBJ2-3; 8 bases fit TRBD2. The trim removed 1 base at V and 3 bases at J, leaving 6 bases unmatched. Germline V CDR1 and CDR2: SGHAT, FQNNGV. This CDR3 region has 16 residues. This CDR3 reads CASSLVRGGLTDTQYF. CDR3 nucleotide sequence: TGTGCCAGCAGCTTAGTCCGGGGGGGCTTGACAGATACGCAGTATTTT. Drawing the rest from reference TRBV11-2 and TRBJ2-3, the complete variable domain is EAGVAQSPRYKIIEKRQSVAFWCNPISGHATLYWYQQILGQGPKLLIQFQNNGVVDDSQLPKDRFSAERLKGVDSTLKIQPAKLEDSAVYLCASSLVRGGLTDTQYFGPGTRLTVL.

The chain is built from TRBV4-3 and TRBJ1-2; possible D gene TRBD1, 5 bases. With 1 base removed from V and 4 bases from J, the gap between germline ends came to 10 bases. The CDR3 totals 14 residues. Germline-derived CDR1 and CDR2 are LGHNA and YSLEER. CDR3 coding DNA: TGCGCCAGCAGCCAAGCAGGGCAGGTCTATGGCTACACCTTC. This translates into CASSQAGQVYGYTF.

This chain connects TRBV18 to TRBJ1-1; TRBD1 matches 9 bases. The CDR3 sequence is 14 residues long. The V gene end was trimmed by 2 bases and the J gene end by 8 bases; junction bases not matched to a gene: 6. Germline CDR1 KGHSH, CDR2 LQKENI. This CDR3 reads CASSPRTGEGEAFF. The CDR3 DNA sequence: TGTGCCAGCTCACCAAGGACAGGGGAGGGAGAAGCTTTCTTT.

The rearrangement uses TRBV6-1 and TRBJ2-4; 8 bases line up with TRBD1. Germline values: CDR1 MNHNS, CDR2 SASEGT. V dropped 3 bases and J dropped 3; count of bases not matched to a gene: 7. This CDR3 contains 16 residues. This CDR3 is CASSDYTGTGKNIQYF. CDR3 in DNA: TGTGCCAGCAGTGATTATACCGGGACAGGCAAAAACATTCAGTACTTC.

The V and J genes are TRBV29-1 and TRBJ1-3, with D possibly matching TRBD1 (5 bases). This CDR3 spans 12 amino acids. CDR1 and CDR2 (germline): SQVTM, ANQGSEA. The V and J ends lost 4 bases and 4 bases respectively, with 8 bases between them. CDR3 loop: CSVAEGGNTIYF. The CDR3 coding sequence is TGCAGCGTTGCGGAGGGGGGAAACACCATATATTTT.

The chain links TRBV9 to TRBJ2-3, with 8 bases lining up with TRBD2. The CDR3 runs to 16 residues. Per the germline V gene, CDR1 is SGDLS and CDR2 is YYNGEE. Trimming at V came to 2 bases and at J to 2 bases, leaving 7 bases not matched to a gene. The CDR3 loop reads CASSVAAGDTTDTQYF. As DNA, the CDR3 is TGTGCCAGCAGCGTGGCAGCGGGAGACACCACAGATACGCAGTATTTT.

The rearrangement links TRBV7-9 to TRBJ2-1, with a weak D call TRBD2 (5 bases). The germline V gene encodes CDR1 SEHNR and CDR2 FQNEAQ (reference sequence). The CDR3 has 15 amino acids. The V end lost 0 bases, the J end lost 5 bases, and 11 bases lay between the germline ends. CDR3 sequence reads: CASSLASELNNEQFF. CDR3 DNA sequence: TGTGCCAGCAGCTTAGCTAGCGAACTAAACAATGAGCAGTTCTTC.

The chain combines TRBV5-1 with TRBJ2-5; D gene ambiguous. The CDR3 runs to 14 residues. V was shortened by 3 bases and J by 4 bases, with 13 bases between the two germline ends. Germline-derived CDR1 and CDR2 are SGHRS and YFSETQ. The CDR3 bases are TGCGCCAGCAGCTGGGCCAGACCCCCAGAGACCCAGTACTTC. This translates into CASSWARPPETQYF.

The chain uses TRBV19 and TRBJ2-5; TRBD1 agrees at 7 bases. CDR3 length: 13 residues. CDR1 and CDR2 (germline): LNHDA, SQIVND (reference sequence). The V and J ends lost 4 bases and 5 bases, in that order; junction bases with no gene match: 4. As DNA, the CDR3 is TGTGCCAGTAGTAACTCGGACAGGGAGACCCAGTACTTC. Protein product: CASSNSDRETQYF.

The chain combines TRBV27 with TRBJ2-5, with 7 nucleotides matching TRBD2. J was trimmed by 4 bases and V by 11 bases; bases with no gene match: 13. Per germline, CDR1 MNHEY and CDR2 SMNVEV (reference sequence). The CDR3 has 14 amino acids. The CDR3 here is CASSGGRTRETQYF. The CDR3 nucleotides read TGTGCCTCGAGTGGCGGGAGAACTAGAGAGACCCAGTACTTC.

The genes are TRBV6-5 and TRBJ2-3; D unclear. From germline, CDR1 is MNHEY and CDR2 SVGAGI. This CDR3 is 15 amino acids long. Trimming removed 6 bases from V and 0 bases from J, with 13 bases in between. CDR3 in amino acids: CASRTYSASTDTQYF. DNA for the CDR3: TGTGCCAGCAGAACCTACAGTGCTAGCACAGATACGCAGTATTTT.

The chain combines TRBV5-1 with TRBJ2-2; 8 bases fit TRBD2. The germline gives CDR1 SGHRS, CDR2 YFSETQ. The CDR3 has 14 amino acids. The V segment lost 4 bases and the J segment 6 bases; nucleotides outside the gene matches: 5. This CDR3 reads CASSPGLGPGELFF. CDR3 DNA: TGCGCCAGCAGCCCGGGACTAGGTCCCGGGGAGCTGTTTTTT.

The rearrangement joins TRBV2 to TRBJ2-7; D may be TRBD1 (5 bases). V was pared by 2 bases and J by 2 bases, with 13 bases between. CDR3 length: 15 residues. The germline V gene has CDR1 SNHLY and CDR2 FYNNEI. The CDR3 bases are TGTGCCAGCAGTGAACACCGGACATTAGCCTACGAGCAGTACTTC. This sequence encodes CASSEHRTLAYEQYF.